This T cell receptor beta chain was recovered during a study of T cell repertoires in cytomegalovirus infection. Study at large: Through public TCR beta signatures, both CMV infection and matching HLA type were indicated.

V gave up 5 bases and J gave up 10 bases; unmatched junction bases: 9. Germline V CDR1 and CDR2: MDHEN, SYDVKM. The CDR3 is 14 residues long. TCRdb independently ran MiXCR on the reads; one entry per CDR3 protein. The sample has over 200,000 distinct CDR3 sequences; approximately 13% are singletons. The sample holds many counts of this clonotype. Its antigen is unidentified. Points from the study as a whole: Dominating the ex vivo response were TCR beta clonotypes that were CMV-specific and HLA-C-restricted. Cumulative public TCR beta family frequency identified carriers of CMV plus the relevant HLA.

J is TRBJ2-1 and V is TRBV28; TRBD1 aligns across 9 bases. Sequenced material: PBMCs. This sequence was found in a human donor in good health (CMV status not recorded). Some clones in this sample may be carry-over from other donors' samples. DNA of the CDR3: TGTGCCAGCAGTCCCGGGACAGGGTCGAGGGAGCAGTTCTTC. This sequence encodes CASSPGTGSREQFF.